The 22 T cell receptor beta chains below all came from one sample that was sequenced in a study of blood T cell repertoires in COVID-19. Sequencing used immunoSEQ multiplex PCR; TCRdb keeps in-frame clones, though not all of them. The data contain some 120,000 clones, 86% of them singletons. The sample was peripheral blood. The receptors derive from a human donor in a cohort sampled during active COVID-19.

The chain joins TRBV2 to TRBJ2-7; tentative D call: TRBD2 (6 bases). Trimming left V 10 bases short and J 3 bases short, with 13 bases between. The CDR3 has 12 residues. Germline V lookup: CDR1 SNHLY, CDR2 FYNNEI. The CDR3 spells CATRTTLYEQYF. The CDR3 DNA reads as TGTGCCACCAGGACTACCCTCTACGAGCAGTACTTC. The variable domain in full, completed from reference TRBV2 and TRBJ2-7, reads EPEVTQTPSHQVTQMGQEVILRCVPISNHLYFYWYRQILGQKVEFLVSFYNNEISEKSEIFDDQFSVERPDGSNFTLKIRSTKLEDSAMYFCATRTTLYEQYFGPGTRLTVT.

The rearrangement uses TRBV5-5 and TRBJ2-7, with 7 nucleotides matching TRBD2. The V segment lost 0 bases and the J segment 0 bases; nucleotides outside the gene matches: 6. The V gene's germline CDR1 is SGHKS and CDR2 YYEKEE (reference sequence). CDR3 length equals 16 residues. As DNA, the CDR3 is TGTGCCAGCAGCTTGGCCGTAGCGGGCAGCTCCTACGAGCAGTACTTC. Translated: CASSLAVAGSSYEQYF.

The V and J genes are TRBV11-1 and TRBJ1-1; 7 bases agree with TRBD1. Germline assignment: CDR1 SGHAT and CDR2 FQDESV (reference sequence). This CDR3 contains 15 residues. With 5 bases clipped from V and 3 bases from J, the junction kept 9 bases outside the gene matches. The CDR3 DNA follows: TGTGCCAGCAGCATTGACAGGGTCCGGGACACTGAAGCTTTCTTT. Translation gives CASSIDRVRDTEAFF.

The genes are TRBV20-1 and TRBJ1-5; maybe TRBD1 (6 bases). The CDR3 spans 15 residues. The V end lost 6 bases, the J end lost 6 bases, and 21 bases lay between the germline ends. CDR1 DFQATT and CDR2 SNEGSKA come from the germline V gene (reference sequence). The CDR3 DNA follows: TGCAGTGCCAGTAGACAGGCCCTGCGTCGTCAGCCCCAGCATTTT. This encodes CSASRQALRRQPQHF.

In its sample, this clone was seen once. This rearrangement joins TRBV6-5 to TRBJ1-1; D is unresolved. The CDR3 is 13 residues long. Looked up from germline, CDR1 is MNHEY and CDR2 is SVGAGI. V lost 8 bases, J lost 4 bases, and 14 bases lay in between. CDR3 sequence reads: CASGVGRGTEAFF. The CDR3 DNA reads as TGTGCCAGCGGCGTAGGTCGAGGCACTGAAGCTTTCTTT.

The chain is built from TRBV10-3 and TRBJ2-7, with D unresolved. Germline V CDR1 and CDR2: ENHRY, SYGVKD. This CDR3 has 15 amino acids. V was clipped by 2 bases and J by 3 bases, with 14 bases between them. The CDR3: CAISEVTDEYYEQYF. The CDR3 bases are TGTGCCATCAGTGAGGTGACTGATGAATACTACGAGCAGTACTTC.

The chain combines TRBV6-5 with TRBJ2-1, with D tentatively TRBD2 (6 bases). The CDR3 extends over 14 amino acids. CDR1 and CDR2 (germline): MNHEY, SVGAGI. The V and J ends lost 2 bases and 8 bases respectively, with 13 bases between them. The CDR3 sequence is CASSYRDFSDEQFF. The CDR3 nucleotides read TGTGCCAGCAGTTACCGGGACTTTTCGGATGAGCAGTTCTTC.

The chain links TRBV2 to TRBJ2-7; no clear D. Germline lookup yields CDR1 SNHLY and CDR2 FYNNEI. This CDR3 comprises 11 residues. V was trimmed by 8 bases and J by 3 bases, leaving 8 bases between them. The CDR3 region has the DNA TGTGCCAGCTTAGAGAACTACGAGCAGTACTTC. It is translated as CASLENYEQYF.

The V call is TRBV19, the J call TRBJ1-2; TRBD1 matches 7 bases. Germline V gene lookup returns CDR1 LNHDA and CDR2 SQIVND (reference sequence). The CDR3 is 13 residues long. The J segment lost 6 bases and the V segment lost 5 bases, leaving 6 bases of the junction unmatched. CDR3 coding DNA: TGTGCCAGTAGTCCAAACAGGGGAGATGGCTACACCTTC. It encodes CASSPNRGDGYTF.

The gene calls are TRBV19 and TRBJ1-5; D unresolved. Germline V gives CDR1 LNHDA, CDR2 SQIVND (reference sequence). The CDR3 spans 13 residues. Trimming left V 6 bases short and J 3 bases short, with 9 bases between. CDR3 protein: CASRLTPNQPQHF. Here the CDR3 DNA reads TGTGCCAGTAGGCTGACACCCAATCAGCCCCAGCATTTT. Full variable domain (missing parts from reference TRBV19 and TRBJ1-5): DGGITQSPKYLFRKEGQNVTLSCEQNLNHDAMYWYRQDPGQGLRLIYYSQIVNDFQKGDIAEGYSVSREKKESFPLTVTSAQKNPTAFYLCASRLTPNQPQHFGDGTRLSIL.

CDR3 region: CASGGNTEAFF. CDR3 DNA sequence: TGTGCCTCCGGCGGGAACACTGAAGCTTTCTTT. V and J are TRBV28 and TRBJ1-1; D gene uncertain. Germline-derived CDR1 and CDR2 are MDHEN and SYDVKM. The CDR3 has 11 amino acids. V was trimmed by 11 bases and J by 1 base, leaving 8 bases between them. The variable domain in full, with the rest retrieved from reference TRBV28 and TRBJ1-1, is DVKVTQSSRYLVKRTGEKVFLECVQDMDHENMFWYRQDPGLGLRLIYFSYDVKMKEKGDIPEGYSVSREKKERFSLILESASTNQTSMYLCASGGNTEAFFGQGTRLTVV.

This chain joins TRBV5-1 and TRBJ2-5; 7 nucleotides agree with TRBD2. CDR3 length: 16 residues. Per germline, CDR1 SGHRS and CDR2 YFSETQ. V shed 1 base and J 1 base; nucleotides not matched to a gene: 7. The CDR3 nucleotides are TGCGCCAGCAGCTTGACAAGCGGGACCCCCCAAGAGACCCAGTACTTC. Translated, it gives CASSLTSGTPQETQYF.

J is TRBJ2-7 and V is TRBV21-1; the table gives TRBD1 as D, unverified against the DNA. TRBV21-1 is noted as a pseudogene. CDR3 length equals 14 residues. CDR3 in amino acids: CARGGTANTYEQYF. The CDR3, as DNA: TGTGCCAGAGGGGGGACAGCCAATACCTACGAGCAGTACTTC.

The V and J genes are TRBV4-1 and TRBJ1-5, with D perhaps matching TRBD1 (6 bases). Trimming took 2 bases from V and 6 from J, leaving 11 bases between them. This CDR3 contains 14 residues. Per germline, CDR1 MGHRA and CDR2 YSYEKL. Written as DNA, the CDR3 is TGCGCCAGCAGCCAACAGGGGTCGGGTCAGCCCCAGCATTTT. Its protein product is CASSQQGSGQPQHF.

This clone occurred a few times. The chain couples TRBV7-9 to TRBJ2-1; 7 positions agree with TRBD2. The trim removed 1 base at V and 8 bases at J, leaving 8 bases unmatched. The CDR3 runs 15 residues. The germline CDR1 and CDR2 sequences are SEHNR and FQNEAQ (reference sequence). The CDR3 protein is CASSLGGRAVDEQFF. DNA for the CDR3: TGTGCCAGCAGCTTAGGTGGGAGGGCCGTTGATGAGCAGTTCTTC.

This clone was detected once. CDR3 sequence (DNA): TGTGCCAGCAGCCAATCTAACTATGGCTACACCTTC. This gives the protein CASSQSNYGYTF. The chain carries TRBV5-6 and TRBJ1-2; D remains unclear. Germline CDR1 reads SGHDT; CDR2 reads YYEEEE. The CDR3 consists of 12 residues. Trimming shortened V by 4 bases and J by 0 bases, and 4 bases separated the two germline ends.

This chain connects TRBV5-1 to TRBJ1-1; no firm D call. Trimming removed 1 base at V and 0 bases at J, with 7 bases between. The CDR3 totals 14 residues. Germline V CDR1 and CDR2: SGHRS, YFSETQ. The CDR3 reads CASSLFNMNTEAFF. DNA of the CDR3: TGCGCCAGCAGCTTGTTCAACATGAACACTGAAGCTTTCTTT.

This chain connects TRBV14 to TRBJ2-5; 8 bases align to TRBD1. V was pared by 3 bases and J by 3 bases, with 6 bases of the junction left unmatched. The CDR3 is made up of 15 amino acids. Germline-derived CDR1 and CDR2 are SGHDN and FVKESK. The CDR3 DNA reads TGTGCCAGCAGCCACCCCACGGACAGGGAAGAGACCCAGTACTTC. This gives the protein CASSHPTDREETQYF.

The chain carries TRBV9 and TRBJ1-2, with 11 bases fitting TRBD1. Trimming took 1 base from V and 8 from J; bases not matched to a gene: 10. Germline CDR1 is SGDLS and CDR2 is YYNGEE. This CDR3 has 16 residues. CDR3 nucleotides: TGTGCCAGCAGCGTAAGGACAGGGGGCGCGTTGGAAGGCTACACCTTC. It specifies CASSVRTGGALEGYTF.

This clone was found once. The chain carries TRBV28 and TRBJ1-6; a weak D match, TRBD1 (5 bases). Germline V lookup: CDR1 MDHEN, CDR2 SYDVKM. The CDR3 is 17 residues long. V dropped 5 bases and J dropped 6 bases, with 20 bases sitting between them. In nucleotides, the CDR3 is TGTGCCAGCAGTCCTCAGGACGGTTGGGGGGTTAATTCACCCCTCCACTTT. Translated: CASSPQDGWGVNSPLHF.

This clone turned up a few times. This chain uses TRBV3-1 (or the pseudogene TRBV3-2) with TRBJ2-7, with D possibly being TRBD2 (5 bases). CDR1 and CDR2 (germline): LGHDT, YNNKEL (reference sequence). The CDR3 is made up of 13 amino acids. V lost 2 bases, J lost 7 bases, and 12 bases lay in between. CDR3 sequence (DNA): TGTGCCAGCAGCCAAACGACAAGGAGGGAGCAGTACTTC. Encoded protein: CASSQTTRREQYF.

The V call is TRBV12-3 or TRBV12-4, the J call TRBJ2-4; no reliable D call. This CDR3 spans 13 amino acids. Trimming shortened V by 5 bases and J by 8 bases, and 13 bases separated the two germline ends. The CDR3 sequence is CASSNTVVDIQYF. The CDR3 DNA sequence: TGTGCCAGCAGTAATACAGTAGTGGACATTCAGTACTTC.